The rows below give T cell receptor beta chains drawn from one sample of a study of cytomegalovirus exposure and HLA in healthy donors. Assay used: immunoSEQ multiplex PCR; TCRdb lists only in-frame clones, some missing. This table has around 140,000 clones, approximately 80% appearing once. Sample: PBMCs. These receptors were taken from a female donor in good health and CMV-seronegative. Both conserved end residues are part of each CDR3. D genes are given only for firm matches.

D gene	CDR3 length	V gene	J gene	CDR3 protein	CDR3 DNA
-	16	TRBV28	TRBJ1-5	CASSLAAGVGNQPQHF	TGTGCCAGCAGTCTCGCAGCAGGGGTGGGCAATCAGCCCCAGCATTTT
TRBD1	15	TRBV6-1	TRBJ2-7	CASRPGQGILYEQYF	TGTGCCAGCAGGCCGGGACAGGGGATTCTCTACGAGCAGTACTTC
-	18	TRBV18	TRBJ2-6	CASSPLTGIGSGANVLTF	TGTGCCAGCTCACCTCTAACAGGGATCGGCTCTGGGGCCAACGTCCTGACTTTC
-	14	TRBV10-3	TRBJ1-3	CAIKRTDSGNTIYF	TGTGCCATCAAGCGCACGGACTCTGGAAACACCATATATTTT
TRBD1	16	TRBV28	TRBJ1-5	CASSPTGGIGNQPQHF	TGTGCCAGCAGTCCTACAGGGGGTATAGGCAATCAGCCCCAGCATTTT
-	17	TRBV28	TRBJ1-1	CASSKALGAQSYTEAFF	TGTGCCAGCAGCAAAGCGCTAGGGGCCCAAAGTTACACTGAAGCTTTCTTT
-	16	TRBV7-9	TRBJ2-2	CASSPKGRLNTGELFF	TGTGCCAGCAGCCCTAAAGGGAGGTTGAACACCGGGGAGCTGTTTTTT
-	14	TRBV7-3	TRBJ2-3	CASSLLGARDTQYF	TGTGCCAGCAGCTTACTCGGAGCCCGAGATACGCAGTATTTT
-	13	TRBV29-1	TRBJ1-1	CSAEDSLNTEAFF	TGCAGCGCAGAGGACAGCTTGAACACTGAAGCTTTCTTT
-	13	TRBV25-1	TRBJ1-2	CASSDRGFYGYTF	TGTGCCAGCAGTGACAGGGGTTTCTATGGCTACACCTTC
TRBD1	15	TRBV6-6	TRBJ1-2	CASRPELTGNYGYTF	TGTGCCAGCAGACCGGAATTGACAGGGAACTATGGCTACACCTTC
TRBD1	16	TRBV7-9	TRBJ2-1	CASSSVQGAGAGEQFF	TGTGCCAGCAGCTCCGTACAGGGGGCAGGTGCGGGGGAGCAGTTCTTC
TRBD2	14	TRBV5-8	TRBJ2-7	CASSLGLAGDEQYF	TGTGCCAGCAGCTTGGGACTAGCGGGAGACGAGCAGTACTTC
-	13	TRBV21-1	TRBJ1-2	CASSKGVRGGYTF	TGTGCCAGCAGCAAAGGCGTCAGGGGCGGCTACACCTTC